A selection of T cell receptor beta chains follows, all from one sample in a study of CD8 T cells in ankylosing spondylitis. Using its own MiXCR run on the 5' RACE reads, TCRdb lists one record per CDR3 protein. The sample lists 25,000 to 30,000 distinct CDR3 sequences; around 5.2% were seen once. Sequenced material: blood, either unsorted or a sorted T cell fraction (not recorded which). Receptor source: a female donor with ankylosing spondylitis or in good health (not recorded which). CDR3s include the opening cysteine and the closing phenylalanine or tryptophan. D genes are given only for firm matches. Clone size is shown for a subset of rows, as once, few, many or a class of expanded clone.

clone_size	v_call	j_call	d_call	cdr3_nt	cdr3_aa
medium-sized	TRBV9	TRBJ2-1	NA	TGTGCCAGCAGCGCGGTGACTAGTTCCCATGAGCAGTTCTTC	CASSAVTSSHEQFF
many	TRBV9	TRBJ2-3	TRBD2	TGTGCCAGCAGCGCGGATATTTCGGGGGGGAGCACAGATACGCAGTATTTT	CASSADISGGSTDTQYF
many	TRBV9	TRBJ1-6	NA	TGTGCCAGCAGCACACAAACCAACACGGGAAATTCACCCCTCCACTTT	CASSTQTNTGNSPLHF
many	TRBV9	TRBJ1-2	TRBD1	TGTGCCAGCAGCGTTGGGACAGGGGAATTCTATGGCTACACCTTC	CASSVGTGEFYGYTF
many	TRBV9	TRBJ1-6	NA	TGTGCCAGCAACGGACAGAATAATTCACCCCTCCACTTT	CASNGQNNSPLHF
medium-sized	TRBV9	TRBJ2-2	TRBD2	TGTGCCAGCAGCGTAGGCTTGCGGGAGGAGGCCGGGGAGCTGTTTTTT	CASSVGLREEAGELFF
NA	TRBV9	TRBJ2-5	TRBD1	TGTGCCAGCAGCTTCCGGGACAGGGGCCCTCCCCAGGAGACCCAGTACTTC	CASSFRDRGPPQETQYF
many	TRBV9	TRBJ1-1	NA	TGTGCCAGCAGCGTAGAGGAGGGGAGGAACACTGAAGCTTTCTTT	CASSVEEGRNTEAFF
many	TRBV9	TRBJ1-2	NA	TGTGCCAGCAGCTCGTCGACAGAAGCCTATGGCTACACCTTC	CASSSSTEAYGYTF
many	TRBV9	TRBJ2-3	NA	TGTGCCAGCAGCGTGGGGCCCGGACAGAGCACAGATACGCAGTATTTT	CASSVGPGQSTDTQYF
many	TRBV9	TRBJ1-2	TRBD1	TGTGCCAGCAGCACAACTACCGGACAGGGGGCTTTCACCTTC	CASSTTTGQGAFTF
many	TRBV9	TRBJ2-5	NA	TGTGCCAGCAGCAACACAGGGTCCAGCCAAGAGACCCAGTACTTC	CASSNTGSSQETQYF
many	TRBV9	TRBJ1-1	NA	TGTGCCAGCAGCGTAGTAATGGGTGGGAGCACTGAAGCTTTCTTT	CASSVVMGGSTEAFF
medium-sized	TRBV9	TRBJ1-1	NA	TGTGCCAGCAGCCCCCTAACCTCCACGAACACTGAAGCTTTCTTT	CASSPLTSTNTEAFF
many	TRBV9	TRBJ2-5	NA	TGTGCCAGCAGCGTAGCTCCTAGCTGGGAGACCCAGTACTTC	CASSVAPSWETQYF
many	TRBV9	TRBJ2-7	TRBD2	TGTGCCAGCAGCGTAGGGGCTAGCGGGGCAAGCTCCTACGAGCAGTACTTC	CASSVGASGASSYEQYF
many	TRBV9	TRBJ2-5	TRBD2	TGTGCCAGCAGCGAAAATAGCGGGGGGGCGGGGGAGACCCAGTACTTC	CASSENSGGAGETQYF
NA	TRBV9	TRBJ2-3	NA	TGTGCCAGCAGCGTAGTACAGGGCCAAGTAGATACGCAGTATTTT	CASSVVQGQVDTQYF
many	TRBV9	TRBJ2-1	TRBD2	TGTGCCAGCAGCGGCGGACTAGCGGGATATTACAATGAGCAGTTCTTC	CASSGGLAGYYNEQFF
many	TRBV9	TRBJ2-1	TRBD2	TGTGCCAGCAGCGTAGGAGGGGGGTCGGGACTAGCGGGAGTTTGGCAGTTCTTC	CASSVGGGSGLAGVWQFF
many	TRBV2	TRBJ2-1	TRBD2	TGTGCCAGCAGGCTAGCGGGGGGACCCTACAATGAGCAGTTCTTC	CASRLAGGPYNEQFF
many	TRBV9	TRBJ1-4	NA	TGTGCCAGCAGCGCATCCCCACGGGAAGGGGGGAATGAAAAACTGTTTTTT	CASSASPREGGNEKLFF
NA	TRBV9	TRBJ2-1	TRBD2	TGTGCCAGCAGCCCCTCCGGGACTAGCGGAAATGAGCAGTTCTTC	CASSPSGTSGNEQFF
many	TRBV9	TRBJ1-6	NA	TGTGCCAGCAGCGTAGAGGGGAATTATAATTCACCCCTCCACTTT	CASSVEGNYNSPLHF
many	TRBV9	TRBJ2-2	NA	TGTGCCAGCAGCGTAGGTCCCGGGATGAACACCGGGGAGCTGTTTTTT	CASSVGPGMNTGELFF
many	TRBV9	TRBJ2-1	NA	TGTGCCAGCAGCGTAGAAGGGGGAGGGTCTGTTGAGCAGTTCTTC	CASSVEGGGSVEQFF
many	TRBV9	TRBJ2-5	TRBD2	TGTGCCAGCAGCGTAACGCCTAGCGGGAGTGTAGAGACCCAGTACTTC	CASSVTPSGSVETQYF
NA	TRBV9	TRBJ1-4	NA	TGTGCCAGCAGCCCCCCGGGGTCGGGATCTAATGAAAAACTGTTTTTT	CASSPPGSGSNEKLFF
medium-sized	TRBV9	TRBJ1-1	TRBD1	TGTGCCAGCAGCCCGTGGACAGGGAGGAACACTGAAGCTTTCTTT	CASSPWTGRNTEAFF
many	TRBV24-1	TRBJ2-3	TRBD2	TGTGCCACCAGTGATTTTACTAGCGAAGACACAGATACGCAGTATTTT	CATSDFTSEDTDTQYF
many	TRBV9	TRBJ1-1	TRBD1	TGTGCCAGCAGCGTAGGGGGGGACAGCGGAAATGAAGCTTTCTTT	CASSVGGDSGNEAFF
many	TRBV9	TRBJ2-7	NA	TGTGCCAGCAGCGTAGATCTAGCAGACTACGAGCAGTACTTC	CASSVDLADYEQYF
few	TRBV9	TRBJ2-3	TRBD1	TGTGCCAGCAGCGTAGGAGGGGGCTTGGGTGATACGCAGTATTTT	CASSVGGGLGDTQYF
many	TRBV9	TRBJ1-2	NA	TGTGCCAGCAGCGTAGGAGGAGTCAGCCGCTACACCTTC	CASSVGGVSRYTF
medium-sized	TRBV9	TRBJ2-1	TRBD2	TGTGCCAGCAGCGCGGGGGGGAGGGGCTTCCATGAGCAGTTCTTC	CASSAGGRGFHEQFF
medium-sized	TRBV9	TRBJ2-7	NA	TGTGCCAGCAGCCCCTCGGCGGGTCTGGAGCAGTACTTC	CASSPSAGLEQYF
NA	TRBV9	TRBJ2-2	NA	TGTGCCAGCAGCAGGTCCGGGGGTGTTGACACCGGGGAGCTGTTTTTT	CASSRSGGVDTGELFF
many	TRBV9	TRBJ2-5	NA	TGTGCCAGCAGCGTAGAGTGGGGGCCCGAGACCCAGTACTTC	CASSVEWGPETQYF
medium-sized	TRBV9	TRBJ1-5	NA	TGTGCCAGCAGCGTAGGGTGGGGTAACAATCAGCCCCAGCATTTT	CASSVGWGNNQPQHF
NA	TRBV9	TRBJ2-5	TRBD2	TGTGCCAGCAGCGTAGATATCCAGCGGGGGGGCCGAGGAGAGACCCAGTACTTC	CASSVDIQRGGRGETQYF
many	TRBV9	TRBJ1-3	TRBD1	TGTGCCAGCAGCGCCGACAGGGGTGGAAACACCATATATTTT	CASSADRGGNTIYF
NA	TRBV9	TRBJ2-7	TRBD2	TGTGCCAGCAGCGTGCTAGCGGGTAGCAACTACGAGCAGTACTTC	CASSVLAGSNYEQYF
many	TRBV9	TRBJ2-1	NA	TGTGCCAGCAGCGAGAGGGACCTGGGGTACAATGAGCAGTTCTTC	CASSERDLGYNEQFF
many	TRBV9	TRBJ2-7	TRBD2	TGTGCCAGCAGCGTAGATCCTAGCGGGGGTAGACAGTACTTC	CASSVDPSGGRQYF
NA	TRBV9	TRBJ2-5	NA	TGTGCCAGCAGCGTAGCGGCTAGCGAGTACCAAGAGACCCAGTACTTC	CASSVAASEYQETQYF
NA	TRBV9	TRBJ2-1	NA	TGTGCCAGCAGCCGGAGCAGCGTGGGGGCCGATGAGCAGTTCTTC	CASSRSSVGADEQFF
many	TRBV9	TRBJ2-6	NA	TGTGCCAGCAGCCCCCAGGGCTCTGGGGCCAACGTCCTGACTTTC	CASSPQGSGANVLTF